The following is a TCR beta chain sequence with its context. As yet, its antigen is unknown. The data stem from a study of cytomegalovirus exposure and HLA in healthy donors. General study findings and limits: A list of about 160 TCR beta chains associated with cytomegalovirus was given.

In the PCR, 60 Vbeta and 13 Jbeta primers were used. Here immunoSEQ multiplex PCR was the method, and the copy in TCRdb shows in-frame clones only, minus some. The table lists 200,000 to 250,000 clones, around 73% of them singletons, with 3.5% to 4% in the top ten. This CDR3 region has 11 residues. Germline CDR1 reads SQVTM; CDR2 reads ANQGSEA. The V end was cut by 7 bases, the J end by 6 bases, with 11 bases between. This sequence originates from a male donor in good health and CMV-seronegative. This sequence joins TRBV29-1 and TRBJ2-3; no reliable D call. What was sequenced was PBMCs. DNA of the CDR3: TGCAGCGCTTCCGGTTTGGATACGCAGTATTTT. Protein product: CSASGLDTQYF.